Listed below are T cell receptor beta chains from one sample, sequenced in a study of tumor-infiltrating lymphocytes in localized non-small cell lung cancer. Profiled with immunoSEQ multiplex PCR; TCRdb holds only in-frame clones, not every one. The profile covers about 12,000 clones, with approximately 84% appearing a single time and 7.5% to 9.5% taken by the ten largest. The specimen was lung tumor tissue. The source is a human donor with non-small cell lung cancer. Each CDR3 is given with its conserved first and last residue. The D gene is left open where the match is weak. The size field is filled for only some rows; it gives once, few, many or a size class.

j_call	d_call	clone_size	v_call	cdr3_aa	cdr3_nt
TRBJ2-3	TRBD2	-	TRBV19	CASSTWTSGITTDTQYF	TGTGCCAGTAGTACCTGGACTAGCGGGATTACAACAGATACGCAGTATTTT
TRBJ2-5	-	-	TRBV20-1	CSASKQTQYF	TGCAGTGCTAGCAAGCAGACCCAGTACTTC
TRBJ2-7	-	-	TRBV7-2	CASSFVGGSYHSYEQYF	TGTGCCAGCAGCTTCGTCGGGGGCAGCTACCACTCCTACGAGCAGTACTTC
TRBJ2-2	TRBD2	-	TRBV7-3	CASSLGQPGLAGGELFF	TGTGCCAGCAGCTTAGGGCAGCCCGGACTAGCTGGGGGGGAGCTGTTTTTT
TRBJ1-5	-	-	TRBV6-6	CASSSPTGNNQPQHF	TGTGCCAGCAGTTCACCTACAGGGAACAATCAGCCCCAGCATTTT
TRBJ1-2	-	-	TRBV11-2	CASKGEGWNGYTF	TGTGCCAGCAAAGGGGAGGGATGGAATGGCTACACCTTC
TRBJ2-2	-	-	TRBV7-9	CMGAYTNTGELFF	TGTATGGGGGCATACACGAACACCGGGGAGCTGTTTTTT
TRBJ2-1	-	-	TRBV11-2	CASSLDQLTEQFF	TGTGCCAGCAGCTTAGATCAACTAACTGAGCAGTTCTTC
TRBJ2-1	-	-	TRBV15	CATSRGNIPYNEQFF	TGTGCCACCAGCAGAGGCAATATCCCTTACAATGAGCAGTTCTTC
TRBJ2-3	-	-	TRBV20-1	CSAHTDTQYF	TGCAGTGCTCATACAGATACGCAGTATTTT
TRBJ2-1	TRBD2	-	TRBV18	CASSPTGTSGRGWDEQFF	TGTGCCAGCTCACCAACCGGGACTAGCGGGAGAGGTTGGGATGAGCAGTTCTTC
TRBJ2-5	-	-	TRBV5-1	CASAGGYPPQETQYF	TGCGCCAGCGCAGGGGGGTACCCTCCCCAAGAGACCCAGTACTTC
TRBJ2-2	-	-	TRBV2	CASRNTGELFF	TGTGCCAGCAGAAACACCGGGGAGCTGTTTTTT
TRBJ1-4	-	once	TRBV15	CATSRDDPLSGGEKLFF	TGTGCCACCAGCAGAGATGACCCTCTCTCGGGAGGTGAAAAACTGTTTTTT
TRBJ2-3	-	-	TRBV7-3	CASSSGTLRTDTQYF	TGTGCCAGCAGCTCCGGGACACTCCGCACAGATACGCAGTATTTT
TRBJ1-2	TRBD1	-	TRBV6-1	CASSWDRDNYGYTF	TGTGCCAGCAGTTGGGACAGGGATAACTATGGCTACACCTTC
TRBJ2-1	TRBD2	-	TRBV7-8	CASSLAGGDNEQFF	TGTGCCAGCAGCTTAGCGGGAGGGGACAATGAGCAGTTCTTC
TRBJ1-2	-	-	TRBV25-1	CASSGGARGYTF	TGTGCCAGCAGTGGAGGGGCGCGTGGCTACACCTTC
TRBJ2-1	-	-	TRBV4-1	CASSREEASYNEQFF	TGCGCCAGCAGCCGGGAGGAGGCATCCTACAATGAGCAGTTCTTC
TRBJ1-2	-	-	TRBV9	CASSVGWRGDGYTF	TGTGCCAGCAGCGTAGGGTGGAGGGGCGATGGCTACACCTTC
TRBJ1-4	-	-	TRBV30	CAWSRRAGPNEKLFF	TGTGCCTGGAGTCGTCGGGCAGGCCCTAATGAAAAACTGTTTTTT
TRBJ1-1	-	-	TRBV10-2	CASSASTDFEAFF	TGCGCCAGCAGTGCAAGTACAGACTTTGAAGCTTTCTTT
TRBJ1-5	-	-	TRBV7-9	CASSSGENQPQHF	TGTGCCAGCAGCTCAGGGGAAAATCAGCCCCAGCATTTT
TRBJ2-3	TRBD2	-	TRBV5-1	CASSTTSGRARDTQYF	TGCGCCAGCAGCACAACTAGCGGGAGGGCCAGAGATACGCAGTATTTT
TRBJ1-2	TRBD1	-	TRBV29-1	CSVAGGGPEGYTF	TGCAGCGTTGCAGGGGGGGGACCGGAAGGCTACACCTTC
TRBJ1-1	-	once	TRBV5-1	CASSPTGTGGEAFF	TGCGCCAGCAGTCCTACGGGGACGGGAGGTGAAGCTTTCTTT
TRBJ2-3	TRBD1	once	TRBV28	CAYRDRVTDTQYF	TGTGCCTACCGGGACAGGGTTACAGATACGCAGTATTTT
TRBJ1-2	-	-	TRBV27	CASSQTDSVRDGYTF	TGTGCCAGCAGCCAAACGGACTCTGTTCGGGATGGCTACACCTTC
TRBJ2-1	-	-	TRBV6-5	CASTVDPVGEQFF	TGTGCCAGCACCGTGGACCCCGTTGGGGAGCAGTTCTTC
TRBJ1-5	TRBD1	-	TRBV10-2	CASSEGDRVGLQPQHF	TGCGCCAGCAGTGAAGGGGACAGGGTCGGGTTACAGCCCCAGCATTTT
TRBJ2-5	TRBD1	-	TRBV25-1	CASSALTGTGGQKTQYF	TGTGCCAGCAGTGCTTTGACGGGGACAGGGGGCCAAAAGACCCAGTACTTC
TRBJ2-6	-	-	TRBV6-1	CASSEQSSGANVLTF	TGTGCCAGCAGTGAACAGAGCTCTGGGGCCAACGTCCTGACTTTC
TRBJ2-7	-	-	TRBV30	CAWSAGVSSYEQYF	TGTGCCTGGAGTGCAGGGGTTAGCTCCTACGAGCAGTACTTC
TRBJ2-5	TRBD2	-	TRBV10-3	CAISEVLAGDLGTQYF	TGTGCCATCAGTGAGGTTCTAGCGGGTGACCTAGGGACCCAGTACTTC
TRBJ2-5	-	-	TRBV4-2	CASSVEGPQETQYF	TGTGCCAGCTCCGTGGAAGGTCCTCAAGAGACCCAGTACTTC
TRBJ2-3	-	-	TRBV5-6	CASSLAYSRDTQYF	TGTGCCAGCAGCCTGGCATACTCCCGAGATACGCAGTATTTT
TRBJ1-1	-	-	TRBV7-8	CASSPVGGGTEAFF	TGTGCCAGCAGCCCCGTAGGAGGGGGCACTGAAGCTTTCTTT